This paragraph reports one TCR beta chain. Antigen unknown. TCRdb reprocessed the 5' RACE reads, keeping one entry per CDR3 protein, no DNA. Recorded for this sample: a few hundred thousand distinct CDR3 sequences. The entry originates in a study of monozygotic twins with inflammatory bowel disease. The study's findings and limits: Clonotype overlap with others was lower in IBD patients than in healthy twins, a difference that was greatest with disease activity. The study found lower TCRbeta diversity (inverse Simpson) in IBD patients than in healthy co-twins. T cell subtypes were not distinguishable in this analysis. Discordant twins showed the same repertoire similarity as concordant twins, possibly from limited power.

Sequencing input: blood. The receptor comes from a human donor with ulcerative colitis or Crohn's disease, or a healthy co-twin of an affected twin (not recorded which).

The chain's CDR3 is CASTLPTLGETQYF. This sequence joins TRBV5-1 and TRBJ2-5; lacking DNA, the TRBD2 call made by TCRdb goes unchecked. CDR1 and CDR2 from the germline V gene are SGHRS and YFSETQ. CDR3 length equals 14 residues.